The 7 T cell receptor beta chains below were found in one sample sequenced in a study of blood T cell repertoires in COVID-19. Sequencing was performed with immunoSEQ multiplex PCR; in TCRdb, only in-frame clones are kept and a portion is missing. This sample has about 320,000 clones; roughly 85% occur once, and the top ten carry 7.2%. Sequencing input: peripheral blood. The receptors were gathered from a human donor in a cohort sampled during active COVID-19.

V and J are TRBV2 and TRBJ1-4; unclear D gene. This CDR3 is 15 amino acids long. V shed 6 bases and J shed 0 bases, with 11 bases lying between them. Germline V gene lookup returns CDR1 SNHLY and CDR2 FYNNEI. The DNA of the CDR3 is TGTGCCAGCAGCCGGAGTATCGCAACTAATGAAAAACTGTTTTTT. It encodes CASSRSIATNEKLFF. The full variable domain, with the rest looked up from reference TRBV2 and TRBJ1-4, is EPEVTQTPSHQVTQMGQEVILRCVPISNHLYFYWYRQILGQKVEFLVSFYNNEISEKSEIFDDQFSVERPDGSNFTLKIRSTKLEDSAMYFCASSRSIATNEKLFFGSGTQLSVL.

This sequence joins TRBV11-3 and TRBJ2-3; D not resolved. Trimming stripped 0 bases from V and 4 bases from J, with 5 bases between. CDR1 is SGHNT and CDR2 is YENEEA in the germline V gene. This CDR3 comprises 13 residues. The CDR3 coding sequence is TGTGCCAGCAGCTTAGAGAGTTCAGATACGCAGTATTTT. Translation gives CASSLESSDTQYF.

The chain is built from TRBV29-1 and TRBJ1-1, with D uncertain. CDR3 length: 11 amino acids. V was trimmed by 3 bases and J by 8 bases, leaving 10 bases between them. The V gene's germline CDR1 is SQVTM and CDR2 ANQGSEA. CDR3 sequence (DNA): TGCAGCGTTGAGAGTGGTTCCGAAGCTTTCTTT. It specifies CSVESGSEAFF.

V and J are TRBV5-4 and TRBJ2-6; a possible D gene is TRBD1 (5 bases). CDR3 length: 17 residues. V was pared by 4 bases and J by 1 base, with 15 bases between. CDR1 and CDR2 (germline): SGHNT, YYREEE (reference sequence). The CDR3 loop reads CASSGGQVISGANVLTF. As DNA, the CDR3 is TGTGCCAGCAGCGGTGGACAAGTGATTTCTGGGGCCAACGTCCTGACTTTC.

The V and J genes are TRBV10-1 and TRBJ2-3, with TRBD1 identical over 10 bases. Germline V gives CDR1 WNHNN, CDR2 SYGVQD (reference sequence). Trimming removed 8 bases from V and 3 bases from J; junction bases left unmatched: 2. The CDR3 contains 13 residues. Here the CDR3 reads CASEGQGTDTQYF. Here the CDR3 DNA reads TGCGCCAGCGAGGGACAGGGGACAGATACGCAGTATTTT.

This chain links TRBV7-3 with TRBJ2-1; TRBD2 agrees at 12 bases. Germline trimming cut 5 bases from V and 8 bases from J; bases unmatched to any gene: 4. The CDR3 is 14 amino acids. Germline CDR1 is SGHTA and CDR2 is FQGTGA. CDR3 sequence (DNA): TGTGCCAGCAGCCGGACTAGCGGGGTCGATGAGCAGTTCTTC. It encodes CASSRTSGVDEQFF.

Turning to this clone: This same CDR3 is encoded by further DNA sequences in the sample. This rearrangement joins TRBV19 to TRBJ2-3, with a tentative D call TRBD1 (6 bases). CDR3 length: 12 amino acids. From germline, CDR1 is LNHDA and CDR2 SQIVND (reference sequence). With 6 bases removed from V and 6 bases from J, the gap between germline ends came to 10 bases. CDR3 sequence reads: CASSTGWDTQYF. The DNA for the CDR3 is TGTGCCAGTAGCACAGGGTGGGATACGCAGTATTTT. The full variable domain, completed using reference TRBV19 and TRBJ2-3, is DGGITQSPKYLFRKEGQNVTLSCEQNLNHDAMYWYRQDPGQGLRLIYYSQIVNDFQKGDIAEGYSVSREKKESFPLTVTSAQKNPTAFYLCASSTGWDTQYFGPGTRLTVL.